The 4 T cell receptor beta chains reported below all come from one sample, sequenced in a study of CD8 T cells in cerebrospinal fluid in Alzheimer's disease. With the 10x single-cell sequencing reads reprocessed, TCRdb shows one record per CDR3 protein and no DNA. This sample's table has about 1,200 distinct CDR3 sequences. The sample taken for sequencing was cerebrospinal fluid. The source of these receptors is a human donor with Parkinson's disease.

Its frequency marks this clonotype as large. The chain has TRBV7-2 and TRBJ2-7; without DNA, the TCRdb call of TRBD1 cannot be checked. CDR3 size: 15 residues. CDR1 and CDR2 from the germline V gene are SGHTA and FQGNSA. The CDR3 region is CASSLAPVTVYEQYF.

The V gene is TRBV10-1, the J gene TRBJ1-2. Germline V CDR1 and CDR2: WNHNN, SYGVQD (reference sequence). The CDR3 spans 14 residues. The CDR3 loop reads CASSENLEGKGYTF.

By frequency, this clonotype is medium-sized. The CDR3: CASSPNVGSGPTDTQYF. The chain recombines TRBV7-9 with TRBJ2-3; TCRdb designates TRBD2, a call that cannot be tested without DNA. From germline, CDR1 is SEHNR and CDR2 FQNEAQ (reference sequence). This CDR3 is built from 17 residues.

The chain carries TRBV9 and TRBJ2-3. Looked up from germline, CDR1 is SGDLS and CDR2 is YYNGEE. This CDR3 has 15 amino acids. The CDR3 spells CASSVDPIGTDTQYF.